Listed here are 23 T cell receptor beta chains from one sample, sequenced in a study of beta chain features in type 1 diabetes. General study points: A moderate, significant TCRB CDR3 shortening appeared in type 1 diabetes across four CD4+ subsets.

Expressed TCRB transcripts were sequenced because the isolated RNA had all been reverse transcribed beforehand. Data came from immunoSEQ multiplex PCR; TCRdb stores just in-frame clones and leaves some out. This sample has 500,000 to 850,000 clones; more than 13% occur once, and the top ten carry 0.03% to 0.04%. Antigens for these TCRs are unknown. Sequencing was carried out using naive CD4+ T cells from blood. The receptors originated from a man between 18 and 29 years old with type 1 diabetes.

The rearrangement uses TRBV6-1 and TRBJ2-7; D call uncertain. V was shortened by 1 base and J by 9 bases, with 13 bases between the two germline ends. Germline assignment: CDR1 MNHNS and CDR2 SASEGT. The CDR3 totals 13 residues. The CDR3 reads CASSEGAGDGQYF. CDR3 bases: TGTGCCAGCAGTGAAGGGGCCGGAGACGGGCAGTACTTC.

The table lists this clone with a few counts. The chain uses TRBV11-3 and TRBJ1-1, with D possibly being TRBD1 (5 bases). The CDR3 extends over 12 amino acids. V lost 0 bases, J lost 8 bases, and 7 bases lay in between. Germline V gives CDR1 SGHNT, CDR2 YENEEA. CDR3 DNA: TGTGCCAGCAGCTTAGACCGACAGGAAGCTTTCTTT. Translating it yields CASSLDRQEAFF.

This clone has more than one count but fewer than ten. The CDR3 DNA follows: TGTGCCTGGAGTGTAGGCTATTTGAACTATGGCTACACCTTC. Translation: CAWSVGYLNYGYTF. V and J are TRBV30 and TRBJ1-2; D remains unclear. CDR1 is GTSNPN and CDR2 is SVGIG in the germline V gene (reference sequence). Trimming shortened V by 0 bases and J by 2 bases, and 10 bases separated the two germline ends. The CDR3 is 14 amino acids. Supplemented by reference TRBV30 and TRBJ1-2, the full variable domain reads SQTIHQWPATLVQPVGSPLSLECTVEGTSNPNLYWYRQAAGRGLQLLFYSVGIGQISSEVPQNLSASRPQDRQFILSSKKLLLSDSGFYLCAWSVGYLNYGYTFGSGTRLTVV.

The genes are TRBV7-9 and TRBJ1-1; D remains unclear. This CDR3 contains 13 residues. Germline V gene data show CDR1 as SEHNR and CDR2 as FQNEAQ (reference sequence). The ends were cut back, 2 bases at V and 7 bases at J, with 11 bases in the middle. The CDR3 nucleotides read TGTGCCAGCAGCTTATTCGCACAGATTGAAGCTTTCTTT. This sequence encodes CASSLFAQIEAFF.

This chain connects TRBV2 to TRBJ2-3, with 9 positions matching TRBD2. Trimming removed 0 bases from V and 5 bases from J; junction bases left unmatched: 6. CDR3 length: 16 amino acids. From germline, CDR1 is SNHLY and CDR2 FYNNEI. CDR3 loop: CASSEASGGRGDTQYF. CDR3 nucleotide sequence: TGTGCCAGCAGTGAAGCGTCAGGCGGGAGGGGAGATACGCAGTATTTT.

V and J are TRBV30 and TRBJ2-5, with D maybe TRBD2 (5 bases). Germline lookup yields CDR1 GTSNPN and CDR2 SVGIG (reference sequence). The CDR3 has 14 amino acids. V shed 2 bases and J shed 0 bases, with 10 bases lying between them. The CDR3, as DNA: TGTGCCTGGAGTATACTAGTAAACCAAGAGACCCAGTACTTC. This sequence encodes CAWSILVNQETQYF. The whole variable domain, filled in from reference TRBV30 and TRBJ2-5, reads SQTIHQWPATLVQPVGSPLSLECTVEGTSNPNLYWYRQAAGRGLQLLFYSVGIGQISSEVPQNLSASRPQDRQFILSSKKLLLSDSGFYLCAWSILVNQETQYFGPGTRLLVL.

A few counts support this clone. The J gene is TRBJ2-6, the V gene TRBV28; D is undetermined. Germline CDR1 reads MDHEN; CDR2 reads SYDVKM. The V end was cut by 4 bases, the J end by 0 bases, with 7 bases between. The CDR3 length is 15 residues. The CDR3 coding sequence is TGTGCCAGCAGTTCTTGGTCCTCTGGGGCCAACGTCCTGACTTTC. It translates to CASSSWSSGANVLTF.

This clone was observed a few times. The V gene is TRBV30, the J gene TRBJ1-1; no firm D call. Between the trimmed V and J ends, which lost 2 bases and 1 base, there was a span of 8 bases. This CDR3 region has 13 residues. The germline V gene has CDR1 GTSNPN and CDR2 SVGIG (reference sequence). The chain's CDR3 is CAWSIRRNTEAFF. CDR3 DNA: TGTGCCTGGAGTATTAGGCGGAACACTGAAGCTTTCTTT.

This clone was seen a few times. This CDR3 reads CAWSVGSTYEQYF. The CDR3 DNA sequence: TGTGCCTGGAGTGTTGGCAGCACCTACGAGCAGTACTTC. The V call is TRBV30, the J call TRBJ2-7; no reliable D call. V shed 0 bases and J shed 2 bases, with 8 bases lying between them. The CDR3 is made up of 13 amino acids. Germline V lookup: CDR1 GTSNPN, CDR2 SVGIG (reference sequence).

This chain uses TRBV5-1 with TRBJ2-2; 12 bases are shared with TRBD1. This CDR3 comprises 15 residues. Germline trimming cut 4 bases from V and 6 bases from J; bases unmatched to any gene: 4. Germline V gives CDR1 SGHRS, CDR2 YFSETQ. CDR3 sequence reads: CASSPGQGAAGELFF. CDR3 DNA: TGCGCCAGCAGCCCGGGACAGGGGGCTGCCGGGGAGCTGTTTTTT.

The V call is TRBV11-3, the J call TRBJ2-1; D gene ambiguous. Germline values: CDR1 SGHNT, CDR2 YENEEA. The CDR3 is 11 amino acids. Trimming pared 2 bases from V and 10 bases from J, leaving 6 bases between. The CDR3 region has the DNA TGTGCCAGCAGCTTACGAGACGAGCAGTTCTTC. It yields the protein CASSLRDEQFF.

This clone was found a few times. Different DNA sequences within this sample yield the same CDR3. This sequence joins TRBV5-1 and TRBJ1-1; D remains unclear. Germline V gene data show CDR1 as SGHRS and CDR2 as YFSETQ. The CDR3 is 14 residues long. Trimming left V 0 bases short and J 1 base short, with 7 bases between. CDR3 in amino acids: CASSLVPGNTEAFF. CDR3 DNA sequence: TGCGCCAGCAGCTTGGTCCCAGGGAACACTGAAGCTTTCTTT. The full variable domain, completed using reference TRBV5-1 and TRBJ1-1, is KAGVTQTPRYLIKTRGQQVTLSCSPISGHRSVSWYQQTPGQGLQFLFEYFSETQRNKGNFPGRFSGRQFSNSRSEMNVSTLELGDSALYLCASSLVPGNTEAFFGQGTRLTVV.

This clone was seen only a few times. J is TRBJ1-5 and V is TRBV4-1; D remains unclear. The germline V gene encodes CDR1 MGHRA and CDR2 YSYEKL. This CDR3 has 13 residues. Trimming left V 1 base short and J 5 bases short, with 6 bases between. The CDR3 loop reads CASSQALDQPQHF. The CDR3 bases are TGCGCCAGCAGCCAAGCACTCGATCAGCCCCAGCATTTT.

The sample holds a few counts of this clone. The chain is built from TRBV5-6 and TRBJ2-1; a weak D match, TRBD2 (5 bases). V lost 4 bases and J lost 0, with 11 bases in between. Germline CDR1 reads SGHDT; CDR2 reads YYEEEE. The CDR3 contains 15 residues. The CDR3 loop reads CASSDGLHSYNEQFF. CDR3 bases: TGTGCCAGCAGCGACGGACTCCACTCCTACAATGAGCAGTTCTTC.

The V call is TRBV9, the J call TRBJ2-3; D is undetermined. CDR3 length: 15 residues. Trimming cost V 0 bases and J 3 bases, with 11 bases left between them. Germline CDR1 and CDR2: SGDLS and YYNGEE. The CDR3 nucleotides are TGTGCCAGCAGCGTAGGAGTACTGGGGACAGATACGCAGTATTTT. This sequence encodes CASSVGVLGTDTQYF.

Turning to this clone: Given a much more abundant clone one base away, this may be a read error. This specimen includes other DNA sequences encoding the same CDR3. CDR3 DNA sequence: TGTGCCAGCAGCTTAGACAGGGCCACAGATACGCAGTATTTT. As protein: CASSLDRATDTQYF. This chain uses TRBV7-2 with TRBJ2-3, with a weak D call TRBD1 (6 bases). In germline, CDR1 is SGHTA, CDR2 FQGNSA. The CDR3 totals 14 residues. V was clipped by 1 base and J by 2 bases, with 7 bases between them.

The chain carries TRBV19 and TRBJ2-6, with a weak D call TRBD2 (6 bases). Germline V gives CDR1 LNHDA, CDR2 SQIVND (reference sequence). The CDR3 is 17 residues long. V was clipped by 4 bases and J by 0 bases, with 13 bases between them. The CDR3 sequence: CASSTAGRFSGANVLTF. The DNA of the CDR3 is TGTGCCAGTAGTACGGCGGGACGGTTCTCTGGGGCCAACGTCCTGACTTTC.

This clone showed up just a few times. The chain carries TRBV21-1 and TRBJ2-5; the table's TRBD2 call for D was not verified on the DNA. TRBV21-1 is marked as a pseudogene. The CDR3 consists of 14 residues. This CDR3 is CASSKDSGRKTQYF. In DNA form, the CDR3 reads TGTGCCAGCAGCAAAGATAGCGGGAGGAAGACCCAGTACTTC.

The chain recombines TRBV29-1 with TRBJ2-2, with 9 bases identical to TRBD1. V was pared by 8 bases and J by 1 base, with 17 bases of the junction left unmatched. CDR1 is SQVTM, CDR2 ANQGSEA, per germline. The CDR3 totals 18 residues. The CDR3 spells CSFRPPTGGAGNTGELFF. The CDR3 DNA reads TGCAGCTTTCGCCCCCCGACAGGGGGGGCGGGGAACACCGGGGAGCTGTTTTTT.

The V and J genes are TRBV14 and TRBJ2-7, with D unresolved. The CDR3 length is 14 residues. Germline V CDR1 and CDR2: SGHDN, FVKESK. V was trimmed by 0 bases and J by 5 bases, leaving 11 bases between them. CDR3 residues: CASSQDWQSHEQYF. DNA of the CDR3: TGTGCCAGCAGCCAAGATTGGCAGTCCCACGAGCAGTACTTC.

This clone was detected only a few times. V is TRBV5-6 and J is TRBJ1-4, with TRBD1 as a possible D gene (5 bases). The CDR3 length is 15 residues. Germline loops: CDR1 SGHDT, CDR2 YYEEEE. V was clipped by 3 bases and J by 3 bases, with 12 bases between them. As DNA, the CDR3 is TGTGCCAGCAGCTCCTGGGGCGGCGCTAATGAAAAACTGTTTTTT. Residues: CASSSWGGANEKLFF.

The chain employs TRBV30 and TRBJ2-7; TRBD1 matches at 8 bases. Germline lookup yields CDR1 GTSNPN and CDR2 SVGIG (reference sequence). Unmatched junction bases numbered 0, after V lost 5 bases and J lost 3 bases. This CDR3 contains 11 residues. CDR3 sequence (DNA): TGTGCCTGGGACAGGGGCTACGAGCAGTACTTC. Translating it yields CAWDRGYEQYF.

The CDR3 here is CARGLAGTYEQYF. In nucleotides, the CDR3 is TGTGCCAGGGGACTAGCGGGGACCTACGAGCAGTACTTC. The chain carries TRBV2 and TRBJ2-7; 13 positions agree with TRBD2. V dropped 9 bases and J dropped 2; count of bases not matched to a gene: 1. In germline, CDR1 is SNHLY, CDR2 FYNNEI. The CDR3 runs 13 residues. The full variable domain, in which reference TRBV2 and TRBJ2-7 provide the parts outside the CDR3, is EPEVTQTPSHQVTQMGQEVILRCVPISNHLYFYWYRQILGQKVEFLVSFYNNEISEKSEIFDDQFSVERPDGSNFTLKIRSTKLEDSAMYFCARGLAGTYEQYFGPGTRLTVT.